These 21 T cell receptor beta chains were all obtained from the same sample, sequenced in a study of technical replicates of blood from several donors. Using immunoSEQ multiplex PCR, the repertoire was profiled, and TCRdb retains in-frame clones only, with some absent. This sample has around 98,000 clones; nearly 97% occur once, and the top ten carry roughly 0.23%. The specimen was T cells isolated from PBMCs. These receptors all stem from a human donor in good health.

This chain links TRBV7-9 with TRBJ2-2; perhaps TRBD2 as D (6 bases). V lost 3 bases and J lost 7, with 9 bases in between. The CDR3 runs to 13 residues. Germline V CDR1 and CDR2: SEHNR, FQNEAQ (reference sequence). The CDR3 loop is CASSFQGGGELFF. The CDR3 DNA reads as TGTGCCAGCAGCTTTCAGGGAGGCGGGGAGCTGTTTTTT.

This clone was recorded only once. The V and J genes are TRBV2 and TRBJ2-7; 10 nucleotides agree with TRBD2. The CDR3 runs to 14 residues. Per germline, CDR1 SNHLY and CDR2 FYNNEI. Losses at the gene ends were 8 bases for V and 2 bases for J; bases not matched to a gene: 6. This CDR3 is CASSRTSGPYEQYF. The CDR3, as DNA: TGTGCCAGCTCTCGGACTAGCGGTCCCTACGAGCAGTACTTC.

The V call is TRBV12-5, the J call TRBJ1-2; tentative D call: TRBD1 (5 bases). Germline V gene lookup returns CDR1 LGHNT and CDR2 FRNRAP. The CDR3 is made up of 16 amino acids. V dropped 2 bases and J dropped 10 bases, with 23 bases sitting between them. The DNA for the CDR3 is TGTGCTAGTGGTTTGTTGGTGGTGGCAAATGGGGGGAACTACACCTTC. Translated: CASGLLVVANGGNYTF.

The V call is TRBV11-2, the J call TRBJ2-5; weak D call: TRBD1 (6 bases). Trimming took off 2 bases at V and 4 bases at J, with 8 bases between the two ends. The CDR3 has 13 residues. The germline V gene encodes CDR1 SGHAT and CDR2 FQNNGV. This chain's CDR3 is CASSLTGSETQYF. CDR3 in DNA: TGTGCCAGCAGCTTAACAGGGTCAGAGACCCAGTACTTC.

The chain recombines TRBV6-6 with TRBJ2-7, with 9 bases identical to TRBD1. The CDR3 contains 16 residues. Germline CDR1 MNHNY, CDR2 SVGAGI (reference sequence). The V and J ends lost 7 bases and 7 bases, in that order; junction bases with no gene match: 17. The CDR3 loop reads CASIDRGNAIHGEQYF. The CDR3 coding sequence is TGTGCCAGCATCGACAGGGGGAACGCTATCCATGGGGAGCAGTACTTC.

The rearrangement joins TRBV11-2 to TRBJ2-7, with 7 bases identical to TRBD1. This CDR3 spans 15 amino acids. The germline V gene encodes CDR1 SGHAT and CDR2 FQNNGV. V lost 4 bases, J lost 0 bases, and 6 bases stayed unmatched. CDR3 nucleotide sequence: TGTGCCAGCAGCTACGCCGGGACAGTCTCCTACGAGCAGTACTTC. Its translation is CASSYAGTVSYEQYF. Complete variable domain (other parts from reference TRBV11-2 and TRBJ2-7): EAGVAQSPRYKIIEKRQSVAFWCNPISGHATLYWYQQILGQGPKLLIQFQNNGVVDDSQLPKDRFSAERLKGVDSTLKIQPAKLEDSAVYLCASSYAGTVSYEQYFGPGTRLTVT.

The rearrangement links TRBV11-2 to TRBJ2-1, with 9 bases identical to TRBD1. Germline CDR1 reads SGHAT; CDR2 reads FQNNGV. The CDR3 loop spans 17 amino acids. V shed 4 bases, J shed 6 bases, and the junction held 13 bases outside the gene matches. CDR3 sequence (DNA): TGTGCCAGCAGCTGGGGGAGATGGGACAGGGTTGGCAATGAGCAGTTCTTC. As protein: CASSWGRWDRVGNEQFF.

The chain has TRBV7-9 and TRBJ2-1, with 7 nucleotides matching TRBD1. The CDR3 spans 14 residues. With 10 bases clipped from V and 3 bases from J, the junction kept 9 bases outside the gene matches. From germline, CDR1 is SEHNR and CDR2 FQNEAQ (reference sequence). This CDR3 is CATDRRTGYNEQFF. CDR3 in DNA: TGTGCCACCGACAGACGGACAGGCTACAATGAGCAGTTCTTC.

V and J are TRBV5-5 and TRBJ2-2, with a possible D match to TRBD1 (6 bases). Deletions cut 4 bases from V and 6 bases from J, with 10 bases between. The CDR3 is 13 residues long. Per the germline V gene, CDR1 is SGHKS and CDR2 is YYEKEE (reference sequence). The CDR3 region has the DNA TGTGCCAGCAGCCATGGGACACCCGGGGAGCTGTTTTTT. Translation gives CASSHGTPGELFF. Variable domain in full (rest from reference TRBV5-5 and TRBJ2-2): DAGVTQSPTHLIKTRGQQVTLRCSPISGHKSVSWYQQVLGQGPQFIFQYYEKEERGRGNFPDRFSARQFPNYSSELNVNALLLGDSALYLCASSHGTPGELFFGEGSRLTVL.

J is TRBJ2-4 and V is TRBV28, with TRBD1 as a possible D gene (6 bases). The CDR3 extends over 16 amino acids. Deletions cut 6 bases from V and 9 bases from J, with 24 bases between. CDR1 is MDHEN and CDR2 is SYDVKM in the germline V gene. CDR3 bases: TGTGCCAGCAGGCAGCCACACCTAGGGGGTAGGAGCATTCAGTACTTC. It translates to CASRQPHLGGRSIQYF.

The table lists this clone with a few counts. CDR3 DNA: TGCGCCAGCAGCCAGACAGGGGACACTGAAGCTTTCTTT. Amino acid sequence: CASSQTGDTEAFF. V gene TRBV4-1 combines with J gene TRBJ1-1; TRBD1 matches at 8 bases. The CDR3 covers 13 residues. V lost 3 bases, J lost 3 bases, and 0 bases stayed unmatched. The germline CDR1 and CDR2 sequences are MGHRA and YSYEKL.

The chain joins TRBV18 to TRBJ2-1, with TRBD2 matching over 7 bases. Germline-derived CDR1 and CDR2 are KGHSH and LQKENI. The V gene end was trimmed by 2 bases and the J gene end by 8 bases; junction bases not matched to a gene: 3. The CDR3 runs to 13 residues. CDR3 sequence reads: CASSPGLVDEQFF. CDR3 coding DNA: TGTGCCAGCTCACCAGGACTAGTCGATGAGCAGTTCTTC.

CDR3 loop: CASSVFGLATYNEQFF. CDR3 nucleotides: TGTGCCAGTAGTGTGTTTGGACTAGCAACCTACAATGAGCAGTTCTTC. This chain links TRBV19 with TRBJ2-1; 8 bases line up with TRBD2. Germline CDR1 and CDR2: LNHDA and SQIVND (reference sequence). V was pared by 5 bases and J by 2 bases, with 8 bases of the junction left unmatched. The CDR3 consists of 16 residues.

The J gene is TRBJ2-1, the V gene TRBV2; D perhaps matches TRBD2 (6 bases). V was trimmed by 10 bases and J by 4 bases, leaving 8 bases between them. The CDR3 is 11 amino acids. Germline loops: CDR1 SNHLY, CDR2 FYNNEI. The CDR3: CATDYYNEQFF. The CDR3, as DNA: TGTGCCACGGACTATTACAATGAGCAGTTCTTC.

In its sample, this clone was seen once. The genes are TRBV5-4 and TRBJ2-7; D call uncertain. In germline, CDR1 is SGHNT, CDR2 YYREEE (reference sequence). V shed 4 bases and J shed 5 bases, with 16 bases lying between them. This CDR3 spans 14 amino acids. CDR3 in DNA: TGTGCCAGCAGCCTCGACTCCGGTCCAAACGAGCAGTACTTC. It encodes CASSLDSGPNEQYF.

The chain is built from TRBV7-2 and TRBJ1-2, with D perhaps TRBD1 (6 bases). There are 14 residues in the CDR3. CDR1 is SGHTA, CDR2 FQGNSA, per germline. V was clipped by 4 bases and J by 5 bases, with 14 bases between them. CDR3 sequence: CASSSGVRAYGYTF. The CDR3 DNA is TGTGCCAGCAGCTCAGGGGTCAGGGCGTATGGCTACACCTTC.

The chain is built from TRBV28 and TRBJ2-7; 10 bases line up with TRBD2. The CDR3 covers 14 residues. With 8 bases clipped from V and 3 bases from J, the junction kept 7 bases outside the gene matches. Germline V CDR1 and CDR2: MDHEN, SYDVKM. As DNA, the CDR3 is TGTGCCAGCTCTCGGACTAGCGGACTCTACGAGCAGTACTTC. The encoded protein is CASSRTSGLYEQYF.

The V and J genes are TRBV5-1 and TRBJ2-5; unclear D gene. Trimming pared 0 bases from V and 4 bases from J, leaving 10 bases between. The germline CDR1 and CDR2 sequences are SGHRS and YFSETQ. The CDR3 loop spans 14 amino acids. The CDR3 DNA is TGCGCCAGCAGCTTGGTCCCGGGTCCAGAGACCCAGTACTTC. Translating gives CASSLVPGPETQYF.

V gene TRBV7-6 combines with J gene TRBJ1-3; a weak D match, TRBD1 (6 bases). The ends were cut back, 5 bases at V and 4 bases at J, with 9 bases in the middle. In germline, CDR1 is SGHVS, CDR2 FNYEAQ. CDR3 size: 13 residues. CDR3 DNA sequence: TGTGCCAGCAGCAGAGGACAGGGAAACACCATATATTTT. Protein: CASSRGQGNTIYF.

This clone was seen a single time. V usage is TRBV7-3 and J usage is TRBJ2-3, with 8 bases identical to TRBD1. Trimming at V came to 5 bases and at J to 1 base, leaving 14 bases not matched to a gene. This CDR3 region has 18 residues. The V gene's germline CDR1 is SGHTA and CDR2 FQGTGA. The CDR3 loop reads CASSPAGTGPFGTDTQYF. CDR3 DNA sequence: TGTGCCAGCAGCCCGGCCGGGACAGGCCCGTTCGGCACAGATACGCAGTATTTT.

With regard to this clone: This is likely a read error, given that the CDR3 carries no conserved phenylalanine or tryptophan at its end. CDR3 bases: TGTGCCACCAGCAGAGATACTACAAGGGGCGGATATGGCTACACCCTC. This sequence encodes CATSRDTTRGGYGYTL. The chain uses TRBV15 and TRBJ1-2, with D perhaps TRBD1 (5 bases). With 0 bases removed from V and 5 bases from J, the gap between germline ends came to 16 bases. Germline CDR1 is LNHNV and CDR2 is YYDKDF (reference sequence). The CDR3 covers 16 residues.